The 22 T cell receptor beta chains below all came from one sample that was sequenced in a study of Ad26.COV2.S vaccination and SARS-CoV-2 variants (TCRdb year 2021). Libraries came from the immunoSEQ multiplex PCR assay. TCRdb limited this immuneACCESS table to in-frame rearrangements with V and J called. A share of clones is missing; checked studies link under half to unresolved V genes, and the rest is unexplained. This sample comprises some 500,000 clones, roughly 87% of them detected only once. The ten biggest clones cover approximately 2.5% of the sample. The treatment or condition label on this specimen signifies: around 19 received Ad26.COV2.S at low or high dose, single or two shots; roughly five received placebo; per-sample allocation not given. For vaccine and placebo recipients, repertoires were sequenced using samples collected on day 63 after the first injection. The source was peripheral blood, collected in a trial of Ad26.COV2.S vaccine versus placebo. These receptors came from a person aged 18 to 65 who received the Ad26.COV2.S COVID-19 vaccine or a placebo.

This clone came up once. This chain uses TRBV7-9 with TRBJ1-5; TRBD1 agrees at 7 bases. Looked up from germline, CDR1 is SEHNR and CDR2 is FQNEAQ (reference sequence). The CDR3 is 18 residues long. V lost 4 bases, J lost 4 bases, and 16 bases stayed unmatched. The CDR3 here is CASSSGVRTGVSNQPQHF. CDR3 DNA: TGTGCCAGCAGCTCAGGGGTGCGGACAGGCGTCTCGAATCAGCCCCAGCATTTT.

The sample holds a few counts of this clone. V gene TRBV9 combines with J gene TRBJ1-6; possible D gene TRBD1, 5 bases. V was pared by 0 bases and J by 8 bases, with 12 bases between. The CDR3 length is 15 residues. CDR1 and CDR2 (germline): SGDLS, YYNGEE. As DNA, the CDR3 is TGTGCCAGCAGCGTAGAACAGGTACCGGATTCACCCCTCCACTTT. Translated, it gives CASSVEQVPDSPLHF.

The rearrangement uses TRBV13 and TRBJ2-1, with D tentatively TRBD1 or TRBD2 (5 bases each). V lost 2 bases and J 9 bases, leaving 8 bases between the germline ends. Per the germline V gene, CDR1 is PRHDT and CDR2 is FYEKMQ (reference sequence). This CDR3 comprises 12 residues. The CDR3 nucleotides read TGTGCCAGCAGCTTATTGGGGGTTGAGCAGTTCTTC. Its translation: CASSLLGVEQFF.

The CDR3 is CASSSVGWPDTDTQYF. The CDR3 DNA follows: TGTGCCAGCAGCTCGGTGGGCTGGCCGGACACAGATACGCAGTATTTT. The chain employs TRBV5-4 and TRBJ2-3; D unclear. This CDR3 comprises 16 residues. Trimming took 3 bases from V and 2 from J, leaving 16 bases between them. The germline V gene has CDR1 SGHNT and CDR2 YYREEE (reference sequence).

The chain joins TRBV5-1 to TRBJ1-1; tentative D call: TRBD1 (5 bases). Germline V CDR1 and CDR2: SGHRS, YFSETQ. V gave up 4 bases and J gave up 4 bases, with 14 bases separating them. The length of the CDR3 is 14 residues. CDR3 protein: CASSPEAGLTEAFF. CDR3 nucleotides: TGCGCCAGCAGCCCGGAGGCAGGGCTCACTGAAGCTTTCTTT.

The CDR3 region has the DNA TGCGCCAGCAGCTCCTATGGGGGCGCAGATACGCAGTATTTT. Protein sequence: CASSSYGGADTQYF. This chain links TRBV5-1 with TRBJ2-3; TRBD1 is a possible D gene (6 bases). Germline lookup yields CDR1 SGHRS and CDR2 YFSETQ. With 3 bases removed from V and 4 bases from J, the gap between germline ends came to 12 bases. This CDR3 region has 14 residues.

With respect to this clone: The sample holds other DNA sequences that translate to the same CDR3. The gene calls are TRBV9 and TRBJ1-3; maybe TRBD1 (5 bases). Trimming left V 0 bases short and J 0 bases short, with 10 bases between. The CDR3 is made up of 16 amino acids. Per germline, CDR1 SGDLS and CDR2 YYNGEE. In DNA, the CDR3 is TGTGCCAGCAGCGTAGCTCCGGGGGTCTCTGGAAACACCATATATTTT. It encodes CASSVAPGVSGNTIYF.

V gene TRBV5-8 combines with J gene TRBJ1-1; D gene ambiguous. There are 14 residues in the CDR3. V shed 6 bases and J shed 6 bases, with 18 bases lying between them. Germline CDR1 is SGHTS and CDR2 is YDEGEE. CDR3 amino acids: CASNPLWAFAEAFF. The DNA of the CDR3 is TGTGCCAGCAACCCTCTATGGGCTTTCGCTGAAGCTTTCTTT.

This clone has more than one count but fewer than ten. J is TRBJ1-3 and V is TRBV7-2, with D hard to call. Germline loops: CDR1 SGHTA, CDR2 FQGNSA. The ends were cut back, 7 bases at V and 3 bases at J, with 10 bases in the middle. The CDR3 is 13 residues long. In DNA form, the CDR3 reads TGTGCCAGCACCCATCCGAGTGGAAACACCATATATTTT. This encodes CASTHPSGNTIYF.

The chain combines TRBV2 with TRBJ2-1; 8 bases are shared with TRBD1. Germline trimming cut 4 bases from V and 4 bases from J; bases unmatched to any gene: 6. CDR1 SNHLY and CDR2 FYNNEI come from the germline V gene. The length of the CDR3 is 15 residues. CDR3 DNA: TGTGCCAGCAGTGGACAGGGGTCCCTATACAATGAGCAGTTCTTC. Protein product: CASSGQGSLYNEQFF.

Written as DNA, the CDR3 is TGCGGAACCGGGGCCGGGGAGACCCAGTACTTC. This gives the protein CGTGAGETQYF. This chain links TRBV29-1 with TRBJ2-5; perhaps D is TRBD1 or TRBD2 (5 bases each). CDR3 size: 11 residues. Per the germline V gene, CDR1 is SQVTM and CDR2 is ANQGSEA.

In its sample, this clone was seen a few times. The genes are TRBV7-2 and TRBJ2-2; the D is unclear. The CDR3 loop spans 12 amino acids. Between the trimmed V and J ends, which lost 1 base and 6 bases, there was a span of 3 bases. In germline, CDR1 is SGHTA, CDR2 FQGNSA. The CDR3 loop is CASSLVPGELFF. CDR3 nucleotide sequence: TGTGCCAGCAGCTTAGTTCCCGGGGAGCTGTTTTTT.

This sequence joins TRBV6-5 and TRBJ2-7; D could derive from TRBD1 or TRBD2 (5 bases each). The germline CDR1 and CDR2 sequences are MNHEY and SVGAGI. CDR3 length: 14 amino acids. V dropped 4 bases and J dropped 2 bases, with 12 bases sitting between them. The chain's CDR3 is CASSSWDGPYEQYF. CDR3 sequence (DNA): TGTGCCAGCAGTTCGTGGGACGGTCCCTACGAGCAGTACTTC.

The J gene is TRBJ2-5, the V gene TRBV5-4, with D perhaps TRBD2 (6 bases). This CDR3 region has 15 residues. CDR1 and CDR2 (germline): SGHNT, YYREEE (reference sequence). The ends were cut back, 5 bases at V and 0 bases at J, with 14 bases in the middle. The CDR3 DNA sequence: TGTGCCAGCAGTTCATCGGCGGGGTACCAAGAGACCCAGTACTTC. It is translated as CASSSSAGYQETQYF.

V gene TRBV18 combines with J gene TRBJ2-2, with D unclear. This CDR3 is 14 amino acids long. The ends were cut back, 3 bases at V and 2 bases at J, with 7 bases in the middle. Germline V CDR1 and CDR2: KGHSH, LQKENI. This CDR3 reads CASSPRVNTGELFF. CDR3 bases: TGTGCCAGCTCACCTCGGGTAAACACCGGGGAGCTGTTTTTT.

This clone was seen more than once but under ten times. The chain links TRBV5-1 to TRBJ2-3; 9 nucleotides align to TRBD2. The ends lost 4 bases at V and 5 bases at J; junction bases unmatched: 14. Per germline, CDR1 SGHRS and CDR2 YFSETQ. The CDR3 has 17 amino acids. The CDR3 DNA reads as TGCGCCAGCAGCCATCAGTTTAGCGGGAGCCGGGGAGATACGCAGTATTTT. Translating gives CASSHQFSGSRGDTQYF. The complete variable domain, with remaining parts taken from reference TRBV5-1 and TRBJ2-3, reads KAGVTQTPRYLIKTRGQQVTLSCSPISGHRSVSWYQQTPGQGLQFLFEYFSETQRNKGNFPGRFSGRQFSNSRSEMNVSTLELGDSALYLCASSHQFSGSRGDTQYFGPGTRLTVL.

Concerning this clone: Sequence at one end of the junction differs from germline and may be a read error. The chain employs TRBV28 and TRBJ1-5; D remains unclear. The CDR3 covers 12 residues. The germline gives CDR1 MDHEN, CDR2 SYDVKM. The CDR3 reads CVSGRAHQPQHF. The CDR3 DNA sequence: TGTGTCAGCGGTAGGGCACACCAGCCCCAGCATTTT.

The chain carries TRBV5-1 and TRBJ2-1; 15 bases agree with TRBD2. The V segment lost 4 bases and the J segment 0 bases; nucleotides outside the gene matches: 8. Germline V gene sequence: CDR1 SGHRS, CDR2 YFSETQ. The CDR3 totals 19 residues. This CDR3 reads CASSRGLAGGLPSYNEQFF. The CDR3 DNA is TGCGCCAGCAGCCGCGGACTAGCGGGAGGGCTCCCCTCCTACAATGAGCAGTTCTTC. The whole variable domain, filled in from reference TRBV5-1 and TRBJ2-1, reads KAGVTQTPRYLIKTRGQQVTLSCSPISGHRSVSWYQQTPGQGLQFLFEYFSETQRNKGNFPGRFSGRQFSNSRSEMNVSTLELGDSALYLCASSRGLAGGLPSYNEQFFGPGTRLTVL.

The rearrangement uses TRBV7-2 and TRBJ1-6, with D possibly TRBD1 on 6 matching bases. The CDR3 loop spans 13 amino acids. V lost 1 base and J lost 10, with 8 bases in between. Germline CDR1 reads SGHTA; CDR2 reads FQGNSA. The CDR3 sequence is CASSLVGGSPLHF. In DNA form, the CDR3 reads TGTGCCAGCAGCTTAGTAGGGGGGTCACCCCTCCACTTT.

The rearrangement links TRBV5-1 to TRBJ2-7; weak D call: TRBD1 (6 bases). This CDR3 contains 14 residues. Per germline, CDR1 SGHRS and CDR2 YFSETQ. Trimming pared 4 bases from V and 3 bases from J, leaving 14 bases between. Written as DNA, the CDR3 is TGCGCCAGCAGCCTGGGGGCAGGGAGCTACGAGCAGTACTTC. This sequence encodes CASSLGAGSYEQYF.

The J gene is TRBJ2-3, the V gene TRBV5-5; 7 nucleotides match TRBD1. The CDR3 length is 15 residues. V lost 2 bases, J lost 7 bases, and 10 bases stayed unmatched. CDR1 and CDR2 (germline): SGHKS, YYEKEE (reference sequence). DNA of the CDR3: TGTGCCAGCAGCTTCGGGGACAGAGGATTCAATACGCAGTATTTT. This translates into CASSFGDRGFNTQYF. Full variable domain (missing parts from reference TRBV5-5 and TRBJ2-3): DAGVTQSPTHLIKTRGQQVTLRCSPISGHKSVSWYQQVLGQGPQFIFQYYEKEERGRGNFPDRFSARQFPNYSSELNVNALLLGDSALYLCASSFGDRGFNTQYFGPGTRLTVL.

V usage is TRBV4-3 and J usage is TRBJ2-2; TRBD2 agrees at 14 bases. The CDR3 spans 16 residues. With 4 bases clipped from V and 7 bases from J, the junction kept 5 bases outside the gene matches. Looked up from germline, CDR1 is LGHNA and CDR2 is YSLEER. The CDR3 sequence is CASSPETSGRGGELFF. The CDR3 DNA sequence: TGCGCCAGCAGCCCCGAGACTAGCGGGAGGGGCGGGGAGCTGTTTTTT.